The sequence of this T cell receptor (beta chain) was determined in a study of CD8 T cells in ankylosing spondylitis. General study findings and limits: Within matched ankylosing spondylitis synovial fluid, disease-linked clones were reportedly significantly enriched. Earlier studies detected some motif variants in reactive arthritis synovial fluid and blood. Blood from ankylosing spondylitis patients appeared to carry a characteristic roughly 8-variant TCR beta motif.

This clonotype was recorded many times. Its antigen is unknown. The CDR3 has 14 amino acids. The V end was cut by 2 bases, the J end by 3 bases, with 9 bases between. The germline CDR1 and CDR2 sequences are SGHDT and YYEEEE. Quantitative molecular-barcoded 5'-RACE generated the TCR beta libraries. TCRdb reprocessed the 5' RACE reads via MiXCR and lists one record per CDR3 protein. The profile shows 200,000 or so distinct CDR3 sequences, 15% to 20% of them singletons. The rearrangement joins TRBV5-6 to TRBJ2-1, with a weak D call TRBD2 (6 bases). This clonotype was sampled from a male donor under 30 with ankylosing spondylitis or in good health (not recorded which). Sequencing was done on a sample of blood, either unsorted or a sorted T cell fraction (not recorded which). CDR3 nucleotide sequence: TGTGCCAGCAGCTTACGGGGGAACTACAATGAGCAGTTCTTC. This gives the protein CASSLRGNYNEQFF.